Each of the 8 T cell receptor beta chains below was sequenced from the same sample in a study of control samples from healthy donors and cancer patients. The protocol was immunoSEQ multiplex PCR, while the TCRdb copy is restricted to in-frame clones and leaves out a portion. The sample contains some 13,000 clones, about four fifths of which appear only once. The specimen was formalin-fixed, paraffin-embedded tissue. Receptors were obtained from a male donor with melanoma.

The chain couples TRBV5-5 to TRBJ2-1, with D hard to call. V was cut by 2 bases and J by 8 bases, with 11 bases left in between. Per the germline V gene, CDR1 is SGHKS and CDR2 is YYEKEE (reference sequence). The CDR3 length is 13 residues. The CDR3 coding sequence is TGTGCCAGCAGCTTCCCTGGGGTTTATGAGCAGTTCTTC. It translates to CASSFPGVYEQFF.

This chain connects TRBV6-2 or TRBV6-3 to TRBJ2-5, with D perhaps TRBD2 (6 bases). Germline CDR1 reads MNHEY; CDR2 reads SVGEGT. The CDR3 runs to 12 residues. V was trimmed by 5 bases and J by 7 bases, leaving 11 bases between them. The CDR3 here is CASSKGGMTQYF. The CDR3 DNA reads as TGTGCCAGCAGTAAAGGAGGGATGACCCAGTACTTC.

This chain uses TRBV5-1 with TRBJ1-2; D perhaps matches TRBD1 (5 bases). This CDR3 contains 15 residues. Germline V CDR1 and CDR2: SGHRS, YFSETQ. Trimming removed 4 bases at V and 4 bases at J, with 17 bases between. CDR3 sequence (DNA): TGCGCCAGCAGCACCCAAGGCCGGGGGGGCTATGGCTACACCTTC. This encodes CASSTQGRGGYGYTF.

The chain has TRBV7-8 and TRBJ2-3; TRBD2 might be the D (6 bases). The CDR3 has 13 amino acids. V lost 5 bases and J 5 bases, leaving 11 bases between the germline ends. Germline CDR1 SGHVS, CDR2 FQNEAQ. The chain's CDR3 is CASSVTSQDTQYF. CDR3 nucleotide sequence: TGTGCCAGCAGCGTGACTAGTCAAGATACGCAGTATTTT.

This chain connects TRBV28 to TRBJ1-2, with TRBD1 as a possible D gene (6 bases). The ends were cut back, 6 bases at V and 5 bases at J, with 19 bases in the middle. CDR3 length equals 15 residues. The germline V gene encodes CDR1 MDHEN and CDR2 SYDVKM. CDR3 residues: CASSSPFRDTYGYTF. The DNA for the CDR3 is TGTGCCAGCAGCTCCCCATTCCGGGACACGTATGGCTACACCTTC.

V gene TRBV4-3 combines with J gene TRBJ1-5; D might be TRBD1 (5 bases). V was pared by 4 bases and J by 5 bases, with 12 bases between. The germline V gene has CDR1 LGHNA and CDR2 YSLEER. This CDR3 contains 14 residues. The CDR3 coding sequence is TGCGCCAGCAGCCTGACAGTGGGCCATCAGCCCCAGCATTTT. It translates to CASSLTVGHQPQHF.

Judged by abundance, this clone is medium-sized. The chain recombines TRBV6-5 with TRBJ1-2; 8 bases align to TRBD1. CDR1 and CDR2 (germline): MNHEY, SVGAGI. Trimming removed 0 bases from V and 8 bases from J; junction bases left unmatched: 5. The CDR3 extends over 14 amino acids. Here the CDR3 reads CASSYSGQGGGYTF. As DNA, the CDR3 is TGTGCCAGCAGTTACTCCGGACAGGGAGGAGGCTACACCTTC.

A few counts support this clone. The rearrangement joins TRBV5-5 to TRBJ2-3; TRBD2 might be the D (6 bases). CDR3 length: 14 amino acids. Germline CDR1 and CDR2: SGHKS and YYEKEE (reference sequence). Between the trimmed V and J ends, which lost 0 bases and 4 bases, there was a span of 9 bases. CDR3 coding DNA: TGTGCCAGCAGCTTGGACGGGGGAGCAGATACGCAGTATTTT. Translated, it gives CASSLDGGADTQYF.